The 23 T cell receptor beta chains below were found in one sample sequenced in a study of T cell responses to AZD1222 COVID-19 vaccine. Generated by immunoSEQ multiplex PCR, the TCRdb table keeps only in-frame clones and is missing some. Counted here are approximately 50,000 clones, 80% to 90% occurring once; the ten biggest clones make up about 14%. The starting material was peripheral blood, obtained on day 0 of AZD1222 vaccination. All receptors come from an adult in good health.

The rearrangement joins TRBV7-9 to TRBJ2-5; tentative D call: TRBD1 (6 bases). This CDR3 comprises 15 residues. The V end lost 1 base, the J end lost 4 bases, and 13 bases lay between the germline ends. Germline V gene data show CDR1 as SEHNR and CDR2 as FQNEAQ (reference sequence). The CDR3 here is CASSLETGMAETQYF. The CDR3 bases are TGTGCCAGCAGCTTAGAAACAGGGATGGCAGAGACCCAGTACTTC.

The genes are TRBV14 and TRBJ1-1, with unresolved D. Germline CDR1 reads SGHDN; CDR2 reads FVKESK. Trimming removed 1 base from V and 5 bases from J, with 11 bases in between. The CDR3 totals 14 residues. The CDR3 protein is CASSQGGVWTEAFF. The CDR3 DNA is TGTGCCAGCAGCCAAGGTGGTGTCTGGACTGAAGCTTTCTTT.

The chain links TRBV11-3 to TRBJ2-3; tentative D call: TRBD2 (6 bases). This CDR3 is built from 14 residues. Between the trimmed V and J ends, which lost 1 base and 5 bases, there was a span of 10 bases. Germline loops: CDR1 SGHNT, CDR2 YENEEA. The CDR3 DNA sequence: TGTGCCAGCAGCTTAGGACTAGATCAAGATACGCAGTATTTT. Its translation: CASSLGLDQDTQYF.

This clone was detected only once. The genes are TRBV7-2 and TRBJ2-1; either TRBD1 or TRBD2 may supply D (6 bases each). With 1 base removed from V and 4 bases from J, the gap between germline ends came to 20 bases. The CDR3 has 18 residues. Germline values: CDR1 SGHTA, CDR2 FQGNSA. The CDR3 DNA reads TGTGCCAGCAGCTTAGTGGACCTGGAGGGGGTGTCGTACAATGAGCAGTTCTTC. Its translation is CASSLVDLEGVSYNEQFF.

DNA of the CDR3: TGCGCCAGCAGATTGATCCCAGGGGATTATGGCTACACCTTC. Translated: CASRLIPGDYGYTF. V and J are TRBV5-1 and TRBJ1-2; TRBD1 might be the D (6 bases). This CDR3 has 14 residues. V gave up 5 bases and J gave up 5 bases, with 16 bases separating them. The germline V gene has CDR1 SGHRS and CDR2 YFSETQ.

The rearrangement joins TRBV28 to TRBJ1-1, with 7 bases matching TRBD1. The J segment lost 5 bases and the V segment lost 5 bases, leaving 14 bases of the junction unmatched. The CDR3 spans 16 residues. Germline CDR1 and CDR2: MDHEN and SYDVKM. CDR3 nucleotide sequence: TGTGCCAGCAGTCCTCCACCAGGGGGGGGTGGAACTGAAGCTTTCTTT. It is translated as CASSPPPGGGGTEAFF.

The chain links TRBV6-6 to TRBJ1-1; 7 bases map to TRBD1. This CDR3 has 15 residues. CDR1 and CDR2 from the germline V gene are MNHNY and SVGAGI (reference sequence). Trimming took 8 bases from V and 3 from J; bases not matched to a gene: 12. For the CDR3, the DNA is TGTGCCAGCCACCAATTAGGGGGCTCGGACACTGAAGCTTTCTTT. Its protein is CASHQLGGSDTEAFF.

The chain employs TRBV5-4 and TRBJ1-6; D ambiguous. Germline V CDR1 and CDR2: SGHNT, YYREEE (reference sequence). Trimming removed 2 bases at V and 10 bases at J, with 10 bases between. The CDR3 loop spans 13 amino acids. The chain's CDR3 is CASSFLTESPLHF. DNA of the CDR3: TGTGCCAGCAGCTTTCTAACGGAATCACCCCTCCACTTT.

V and J are TRBV5-1 and TRBJ1-6; D is unclear. Trimming removed 0 bases from V and 0 bases from J, with 7 bases in between. In germline, CDR1 is SGHRS, CDR2 YFSETQ. The CDR3 has 16 amino acids. As DNA, the CDR3 is TGCGCCAGCAGCTTGGGGTGGAGCTCCTATAATTCACCCCTCCACTTT. Residues: CASSLGWSSYNSPLHF. Full variable domain (outside the CDR3, taken from reference TRBV5-1 and TRBJ1-6): KAGVTQTPRYLIKTRGQQVTLSCSPISGHRSVSWYQQTPGQGLQFLFEYFSETQRNKGNFPGRFSGRQFSNSRSEMNVSTLELGDSALYLCASSLGWSSYNSPLHFGNGTRLTVT.

This clone was detected once. The genes are TRBV2 and TRBJ1-5, with TRBD1 as a possible D gene (5 bases). This CDR3 region has 16 residues. V lost 5 bases and J 0 bases, leaving 14 bases between the germline ends. Germline lookup yields CDR1 SNHLY and CDR2 FYNNEI. The chain's CDR3 is CASSPLDSYSNQPQHF. The CDR3 nucleotides are TGTGCCAGCAGTCCTCTTGACAGCTATAGCAATCAGCCCCAGCATTTT.

In the case of this clone: The sample carries other DNA sequences with the same CDR3. The V call is TRBV10-3, the J call TRBJ2-3; 7 bases are a match to TRBD1. Germline trimming cut 6 bases from V and 2 bases from J; bases unmatched to any gene: 5. Germline CDR1 and CDR2: ENHRY and SYGVKD. The CDR3 is 14 residues long. The CDR3 protein is CAIRGDRNTDTQYF. The CDR3, as DNA: TGTGCCATCAGGGGGGACAGAAACACAGATACGCAGTATTTT.

Comments on this clone: The same CDR3 can be traced to other DNA sequences in this sample. The chain couples TRBV7-9 to TRBJ1-1; maybe TRBD1 (5 bases). From germline, CDR1 is SEHNR and CDR2 FQNEAQ (reference sequence). Trimming took 1 base from V and 7 from J, leaving 10 bases between them. There are 13 residues in the CDR3. Here the CDR3 reads CASSLVRQGEAFF. CDR3 coding DNA: TGTGCCAGCAGCTTAGTCAGGCAGGGTGAAGCTTTCTTT.

The V and J genes are TRBV12-3 or TRBV12-4 and TRBJ2-3; unclear D gene. The V and J ends lost 7 bases and 2 bases respectively, with 10 bases between them. This CDR3 spans 13 amino acids. The CDR3 loop reads CASMTQLTDTQYF. The CDR3 bases are TGTGCCAGCATGACACAGCTCACAGATACGCAGTATTTT.

The rearrangement links TRBV11-2 to TRBJ2-1; tentatively, D is TRBD2 (5 bases). The length of the CDR3 is 13 residues. Trimming left V 3 bases short and J 8 bases short, with 11 bases between. Germline V CDR1 and CDR2: SGHAT, FQNNGV. CDR3 protein: CASSLSSFDEQFF. CDR3 sequence (DNA): TGTGCCAGCAGCTTGTCTAGCTTCGATGAGCAGTTCTTC.

This chain links TRBV6-5 with TRBJ2-2; D unresolved. The V end lost 5 bases, the J end lost 6 bases, and 7 bases lay between the germline ends. CDR1 MNHEY and CDR2 SVGAGI come from the germline V gene. This CDR3 has 12 amino acids. Here the CDR3 reads CASSPYSGELFF. CDR3 nucleotides: TGTGCCAGCAGTCCCTACTCCGGGGAGCTGTTTTTT.

The rearrangement uses TRBV27 and TRBJ1-2, with D possibly matching TRBD1 (5 bases). The CDR3 contains 13 residues. V was shortened by 7 bases and J by 6 bases, with 15 bases between the two germline ends. Per the germline V gene, CDR1 is MNHEY and CDR2 is SMNVEV (reference sequence). CDR3 DNA sequence: TGTGCCAGCACCGAAAGGGGCCGTGATGGCTACACCTTC. Amino acids: CASTERGRDGYTF.

This chain joins TRBV3-1 (or the pseudogene TRBV3-2) and TRBJ2-2; 14 bases map to TRBD2. The CDR3 is 17 residues long. Germline V CDR1 and CDR2: LGHDT, YNNKEL (reference sequence). J gave up 6 bases and V 3 bases, and 6 bases lay outside the gene matches. CDR3 sequence: CASSQGTSGSGAGELFF. The CDR3 DNA is TGTGCCAGCAGCCAGGGGACTAGCGGGAGCGGGGCCGGGGAGCTGTTTTTT.

The V and J genes are TRBV5-4 and TRBJ1-5; a weak D match, TRBD1 (6 bases). The CDR3 consists of 18 residues. The germline V and J ends were trimmed by 4 bases and 0 bases, with 20 bases remaining between them. Germline CDR1 SGHNT, CDR2 YYREEE (reference sequence). The CDR3 DNA is TGTGCCAGCAGCACAGGGCCCCTGGGGCCTTATAGCAATCAGCCCCAGCATTTT. As protein: CASSTGPLGPYSNQPQHF.

The chain links TRBV19 to TRBJ1-3, with D unclear. V was trimmed by 3 bases and J by 0 bases, leaving 9 bases between them. The CDR3 has 15 residues. Germline V gives CDR1 LNHDA, CDR2 SQIVND (reference sequence). The CDR3 loop reads CASSIGVYSGNTIYF. The CDR3, as DNA: TGTGCCAGTAGTATTGGCGTCTACTCTGGAAACACCATATATTTT.

This sequence joins TRBV24-1 and TRBJ1-5; D gene unclear. The CDR3 extends over 15 amino acids. Trimming stripped 10 bases from V and 0 bases from J, with 15 bases between. The germline CDR1 and CDR2 sequences are KGHDR and SFDVKD. CDR3 nucleotide sequence: TGTGCCACGGCTCCGGACGGGCTTAGCAATCAGCCCCAGCATTTT. Protein product: CATAPDGLSNQPQHF.

The V and J genes are TRBV6-1 and TRBJ2-7, with TRBD2 as a possible D gene (5 bases). From germline, CDR1 is MNHNS and CDR2 SASEGT. The CDR3 is 16 amino acids. The ends were cut back, 2 bases at V and 0 bases at J, with 14 bases in the middle. The CDR3 is CASSETPRTGSYEQYF. Here the CDR3 DNA reads TGTGCCAGCAGTGAAACCCCTAGGACTGGCTCCTACGAGCAGTACTTC.

This chain links TRBV5-4 with TRBJ2-7, with TRBD2 identical over 7 bases. This CDR3 is 14 amino acids long. With 2 bases clipped from V and 6 bases from J, the junction kept 8 bases outside the gene matches. The germline V gene encodes CDR1 SGHNT and CDR2 YYREEE (reference sequence). The CDR3: CASSFTRLAGEQYF. The CDR3 bases are TGTGCCAGCAGCTTTACACGACTAGCAGGCGAGCAGTACTTC.

V and J are TRBV10-1 and TRBJ2-7; tentatively, D is TRBD1 or TRBD2 (5 bases each). Germline loops: CDR1 WNHNN, CDR2 SYGVQD (reference sequence). V lost 0 bases and J 4 bases, leaving 16 bases between the germline ends. The CDR3 spans 16 residues. CDR3 DNA: TGCGCCAGCAGTGAGTCGGGACCCCCAGCGGCGTACGAGCAGTACTTC. Translating gives CASSESGPPAAYEQYF.